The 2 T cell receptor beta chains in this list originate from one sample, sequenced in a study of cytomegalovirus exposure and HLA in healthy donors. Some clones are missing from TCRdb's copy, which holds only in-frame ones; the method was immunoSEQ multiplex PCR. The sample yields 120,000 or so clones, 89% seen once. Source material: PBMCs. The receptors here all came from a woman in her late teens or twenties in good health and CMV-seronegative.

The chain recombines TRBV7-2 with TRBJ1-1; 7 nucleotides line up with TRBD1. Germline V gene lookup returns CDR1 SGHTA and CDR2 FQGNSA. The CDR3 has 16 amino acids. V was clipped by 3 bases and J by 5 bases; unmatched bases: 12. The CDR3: CASSFGPPGGGTEAFF. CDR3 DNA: TGTGCCAGCAGCTTCGGACCCCCAGGGGGTGGTACTGAAGCTTTCTTT.

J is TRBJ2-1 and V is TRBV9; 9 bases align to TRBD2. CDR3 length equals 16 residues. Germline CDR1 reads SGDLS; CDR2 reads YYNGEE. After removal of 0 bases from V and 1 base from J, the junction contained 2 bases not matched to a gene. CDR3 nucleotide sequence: TGTGCCAGCAGCGTAGTGACTAGCGGATCCTACAATGAGCAGTTCTTC. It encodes CASSVVTSGSYNEQFF.